Listed below are T cell receptor beta chains from one sample, sequenced in a study of blood T cell repertoires in COVID-19. The repertoire was sequenced with immunoSEQ multiplex PCR; TCRdb's copy has only in-frame clones and lacks some. The sample yields over 150,000 clones, 80% seen once. Sequencing was done on a sample of PBMCs or T cells enriched from blood (not recorded which). Receptors originate from a woman aged 55-75 years who had recovered from COVID-19. The CDR3 runs from the conserved cysteine through the conserved F or W. A D gene is named only where the DNA matches it firmly. Size is stated for part of the rows, as once, few or many counts, or as a class when the clone is expanded.

abundance | j_gene | v_gene | d_gene | CDR3aa | CDR3nt
NA | TRBJ1-4 | TRBV29-1 | NA | CSVEEATNEKLFF | TGCAGCGTTGAGGAGGCAACTAATGAAAAACTGTTTTTT
NA | TRBJ2-1 | TRBV27 | TRBD1 | CASSRQGHEQFF | TGTGCCAGCAGTCGACAGGGTCATGAGCAGTTCTTC
NA | TRBJ1-3 | TRBV5-4 | TRBD1 | CASNLQGIGNTIYF | TGTGCCAGCAATTTACAGGGGATAGGAAACACCATATATTTT
NA | TRBJ2-5 | TRBV6-5 | TRBD2 | CASFGGGVRETQYF | TGTGCCAGTTTCGGGGGGGGAGTCAGAGAGACCCAGTACTTC
NA | TRBJ2-7 | TRBV11-2 | NA | CASSLDHSSYEQYF | TGTGCCAGCAGCTTAGATCATAGCTCCTACGAGCAGTACTTC
once | TRBJ1-3 | TRBV13 | NA | CASSKIRDFSGNTIYF | TGTGCCAGCAGCAAAATCCGGGACTTCTCAGGAAACACCATATATTTT
NA | TRBJ1-3 | TRBV7-2 | NA | CASSLDPGNTIYF | TGTGCCAGCAGCTTAGATCCGGGAAACACCATATATTTT
NA | TRBJ2-7 | TRBV4-2 | TRBD2 | CASSLGLAGGREQYF | TGTGCCAGCAGCCTGGGACTAGCGGGGGGGCGCGAGCAGTACTTC
NA | TRBJ1-1 | TRBV6-5 | NA | CASSPPLVTEAFF | TGTGCCAGCAGTCCCCCCCTTGTCACTGAAGCTTTCTTT
NA | TRBJ1-2 | TRBV14 | NA | CASSPGSNYGYTF | TGTGCCAGCAGCCCAGGATCTAACTATGGCTACACCTTC
once | TRBJ2-2 | TRBV4-2 | NA | CASSQDVSRELFF | TGTGCCAGCAGCCAAGATGTGTCCAGGGAGCTGTTTTTT
NA | TRBJ2-7 | TRBV7-6 | NA | CASSSDSTSYEQYF | TGTGCCAGCAGCTCGGACAGTACGTCCTACGAGCAGTACTTC
NA | TRBJ1-2 | TRBV10-2 | TRBD1 | CASSPGQGHFGYTF | TGCGCCAGCAGTCCGGGACAGGGCCACTTTGGCTACACCTTC
once | TRBJ2-6 | TRBV5-1 | TRBD2 | CASSLVGGGLAGANVLTF | TGCGCCAGCAGCTTGGTTGGCGGGGGGCTCGCAGGGGCCAACGTCCTGACTTTC
NA | TRBJ2-3 | TRBV6-2/TRBV6-3 | TRBD2 | CASSLLAGGSDTQYF | TGTGCCAGCAGCTTACTAGCGGGGGGCTCAGATACGCAGTATTTT
NA | TRBJ2-2 | TRBV7-8 | TRBD1 | CASSFRDRLNTGELFF | TGTGCCAGCAGCTTCCGGGACAGACTAAACACCGGGGAGCTGTTTTTT
NA | TRBJ2-1 | TRBV2 | NA | CASSGDLSYNEQFF | TGTGCCAGCAGTGGGGACTTATCCTACAATGAGCAGTTCTTC
NA | TRBJ1-2 | TRBV5-1 | NA | CASSLESGGNYGYTF | TGCGCCAGCAGCTTGGAATCGGGGGGTAACTATGGCTACACCTTC
NA | TRBJ1-2 | TRBV27 | TRBD1 | CASSLIQGALPYGYTF | TGTGCCAGCAGTTTAATACAGGGGGCGCTACCCTATGGCTACACCTTC
NA | TRBJ2-7 | TRBV19 | NA | CASSMGQGSEQYF | TGTGCCAGTAGTATGGGTCAGGGGAGCGAGCAGTACTTC
NA | TRBJ1-4 | TRBV2 | TRBD1 | CASLTGVEKLFF | TGTGCCAGCCTCACAGGGGTTGAAAAACTGTTTTTT
NA | TRBJ1-5 | TRBV19 | NA | CASSSGFNQPQHF | TGTGCCAGTAGTTCGGGGTTCAATCAGCCCCAGCATTTT
NA | TRBJ2-3 | TRBV15 | TRBD2 | CATSSQLAETDTQYF | TGTGCCACCAGCAGTCAACTAGCGGAAACAGATACGCAGTATTTT
NA | TRBJ1-4 | TRBV19 | NA | CASTGFANEKLFF | TGTGCCAGTACAGGGTTCGCTAATGAAAAACTGTTTTTT
NA | TRBJ2-7 | TRBV11-2 | TRBD2 | CASRRPFSGLSYEQYF | TGTGCCAGCAGAAGACCTTTTAGCGGGCTCTCCTACGAGCAGTACTTC
few | TRBJ2-3 | TRBV4-1 | TRBD2 | CASSQGYSGGPDTQYF | TGCGCCAGCAGCCAAGGGTACAGCGGGGGCCCAGATACGCAGTATTTT
few | TRBJ1-1 | TRBV25-1 | TRBD1 | CASSFTGGNEAFF | TGTGCCAGCAGTTTCACAGGGGGTAATGAAGCTTTCTTT
NA | TRBJ2-4 | TRBV12-3/TRBV12-4 | NA | CASSSPSNIQYF | TGTGCCAGCAGTTCCCCGTCCAACATTCAGTACTTC
few | TRBJ1-2 | TRBV19 | TRBD1 | CASSPGTGYGYTF | TGTGCCAGTAGCCCCGGGACAGGGTATGGCTACACCTTC
NA | TRBJ1-5 | TRBV12-3/TRBV12-4 | NA | CASTPRGGQPQHF | TGTGCCAGCACCCCGCGGGGTGGGCAGCCCCAGCATTTT
once | TRBJ2-3 | TRBV24-1 | NA | CATSDGKTTDTQYF | TGTGCCACCAGTGACGGCAAGACAACAGATACGCAGTATTTT
once | TRBJ1-1 | TRBV19 | TRBD1 | CASSIGTGGREAFF | TGTGCCAGTAGTATAGGGACAGGGGGCCGTGAAGCTTTCTTT
NA | TRBJ2-5 | TRBV24-1 | NA | CAGYRGAGRETQYF | TGTGCCGGCTACAGGGGCGCAGGGAGGGAGACCCAGTACTTC
NA | TRBJ2-7 | TRBV4-2 | NA | CASSQQPGVSYEQYF | TGTGCCAGCAGCCAGCAGCCCGGGGTCTCCTACGAGCAGTACTTC
NA | TRBJ2-3 | TRBV19 | TRBD2 | CASSTTSGGTTDTQYF | TGTGCCAGTAGTACTACTAGCGGGGGGACCACAGATACGCAGTATTTT
NA | TRBJ1-2 | TRBV11-1 | TRBD1 | CASSLGGQGAIGYTF | TGTGCCAGCAGCCTAGGTGGACAGGGGGCGATTGGCTACACCTTC
NA | TRBJ1-1 | TRBV11-2 | NA | CASSLLGGLSIGTEAFF | TGTGCCAGCAGCTTATTGGGGGGGCTTTCAATTGGGACTGAAGCTTTCTTT
NA | TRBJ1-2 | TRBV7-9 | NA | CASSFRTNYGYTF | TGTGCCAGCAGCTTTAGAACGAACTATGGCTACACCTTC
NA | TRBJ1-6 | TRBV19 | NA | CASRQQGADSPLHF | TGTGCCAGTAGACAACAGGGTGCTGATTCACCCCTCCACTTT
once | TRBJ2-2 | TRBV4-1 | NA | CASSLLPRGQSGELFF | TGCGCCAGCAGCCTCCTCCCGCGGGGTCAATCCGGGGAGCTGTTTTTT
NA | TRBJ2-1 | TRBV3-1/TRBV3-2 | TRBD1 | CASSQGDRGYNEQFF | TGTGCCAGCAGCCAAGGGGACAGGGGTTACAATGAGCAGTTCTTC
once | TRBJ2-1 | TRBV27 | TRBD2 | CASSPGTSWYNEQFF | TGTGCCAGCAGCCCCGGGACTAGCTGGTACAATGAGCAGTTCTTC
few | TRBJ2-2 | TRBV4-1 | NA | CASRQGLGGELFF | TGCGCCAGCCGTCAGGGGCTCGGCGGGGAGCTGTTTTTT
NA | TRBJ1-5 | TRBV5-6 | TRBD1 | CASSLSDRAEYSNQPQHF | TGTGCCAGCAGCTTGTCGGACAGGGCGGAGTATAGCAATCAGCCCCAGCATTTT
NA | TRBJ2-3 | TRBV5-1 | TRBD2 | CASSSGLATDTQYF | TGCGCCAGCAGCTCTGGACTAGCCACAGATACGCAGTATTTT
NA | TRBJ2-3 | TRBV5-4 | TRBD2 | CASSLEFLAGGAREADTQYF | TGTGCCAGCAGCTTGGAGTTCCTAGCGGGGGGGGCCAGGGAGGCAGATACGCAGTATTTT
NA | TRBJ2-7 | TRBV9 | NA | CASSVDVSYEQYF | TGTGCCAGCAGCGTAGATGTCAGCTACGAGCAGTACTTC
NA | TRBJ2-5 | TRBV7-2 | TRBD2 | CASIGTRGPQETQYF | TGTGCCAGCATAGGGACTAGAGGGCCGCAAGAGACCCAGTACTTC
NA | TRBJ1-1 | TRBV5-1 | NA | CASSLNGGPSPEAFF | TGCGCCAGCAGCTTGAATGGGGGCCCAAGCCCTGAAGCTTTCTTT
once | TRBJ1-5 | TRBV3-1/TRBV3-2 | NA | CASSQDTLGNQPQHF | TGTGCCAGCAGCCAAGATACTCTCGGCAATCAGCCCCAGCATTTT
NA | TRBJ2-5 | TRBV3-1/TRBV3-2 | NA | CASSSRGSQETQYF | TGTGCCAGCAGTAGCAGGGGTTCCCAAGAGACCCAGTACTTC
few | TRBJ2-1 | TRBV5-4 | TRBD2 | CASSLPLAGAYNEQFF | TGTGCCAGCAGCTTGCCCCTAGCGGGGGCATACAATGAGCAGTTCTTC